The rows below give T cell receptor beta chains drawn from one sample of a study of cytomegalovirus exposure and HLA in healthy donors. Repertoires were generated with immunoSEQ multiplex PCR, while TCRdb's copy carries only in-frame clones and drops some. This sample has about 190,000 clones, with roughly 86% found just once. Sequenced: PBMCs. Source of these receptors: a woman under 30 in good health and CMV-seronegative. CDR3s include the opening cysteine and the closing phenylalanine or tryptophan. A D gene is named only where the DNA matches it firmly. Rows give clone size only sometimes, using once, few, many, or a class for an expanded clone.

>TRBD2|TRBJ2-3|.|TRBV6-6
CASSYSVGLEADTQYF
TGTGCCAGCAGTTACTCGGTGGGACTAGAAGCAGATACGCAGTATTTT
>.|TRBJ1-1|.|TRBV7-9
CASSSGGTQAFF
TGTGCCAGCAGCTCGGGGGGGACCCAAGCTTTCTTT
>TRBD1|TRBJ2-3|once|TRBV5-1
CASSPDRGPFTDTQYF
TGCGCCAGCAGTCCAGACAGGGGTCCCTTCACAGATACGCAGTATTTT
>TRBD1|TRBJ2-1|once|TRBV7-2
CASSSTGGRYEQFF
TGTGCCAGCAGCTCAACAGGGGGCCGGTATGAGCAGTTCTTC
>.|TRBJ2-7|.|TRBV12-5
CASLRYRTLIIYEQYF
TGTGCTAGTTTGCGGTATCGGACTCTAATAATCTACGAGCAGTACTTC
>.|TRBJ2-3|once|TRBV10-3
CAISGPGVHEGGTQYF
TGTGCCATCAGTGGCCCGGGGGTCCATGAGGGTGGTACGCAGTATTTT
>.|TRBJ2-7|.|TRBV9
CASSVGAVAFYEQYF
TGTGCCAGCAGCGTAGGTGCCGTAGCTTTCTACGAGCAGTACTTC
>TRBD1|TRBJ1-2|.|TRBV2
CAGNLGTGGVYGYTF
TGTGCCGGGAACCTAGGGACAGGGGGTGTCTATGGCTACACCTTC
>.|TRBJ2-7|.|TRBV27
CASSLAGRAYEQYF
TGTGCCAGCAGTTTAGCAGGGCGCGCCTACGAGCAGTACTTC
>TRBD2|TRBJ2-2|.|TRBV9
CASSVTSGWAGELFF
TGTGCCAGCAGCGTGACTAGCGGGTGGGCCGGGGAGCTGTTTTTT
>.|TRBJ2-7|.|TRBV6-1
CATNSYEQYF
TGTGCCACTAACTCCTACGAGCAGTACTTC
>TRBD2|TRBJ2-1|.|TRBV4-1
CASSQELAGGMFF
TGCGCCAGCAGCCAAGAGCTAGCGGGAGGTATGTTCTTC
>TRBD2|TRBJ2-1|few|TRBV9
CASTPRAGGPNEQFF
TGTGCCAGCACCCCGCGGGCGGGGGGGCCTAATGAGCAGTTCTTC
>TRBD2|TRBJ2-3|.|TRBV11-2
CASSSSTGGGRGGTDTQYF
TGTGCCAGCAGCTCCAGTACCGGGGGCGGGAGGGGAGGCACAGATACGCAGTATTTT
>.|TRBJ2-7|.|TRBV4-2
CASSQPLPGEQYF
TGTGCCAGCAGCCAACCCCTCCCGGGCGAGCAGTACTTC
>TRBD2|TRBJ2-7|.|TRBV7-9
CASSSWGGNEQYF
TGTGCCAGCAGCTCCTGGGGGGGGAACGAGCAGTACTTC
>TRBD1|TRBJ1-2|.|TRBV27
CASSGDRGHFNYGYTF
TGTGCCAGCAGTGGCGACAGGGGGCATTTTAACTATGGCTACACCTTC
>.|TRBJ1-3|.|TRBV6-1
CASPRGGKGGNTIYF
TGTGCCTCCCCCCGCGGGGGGAAAGGAGGAAACACCATATATTTT
>.|TRBJ1-3|.|TRBV27
CASSLSGGGFSGNTIYF
TGTGCCAGCAGTTTATCGGGGGGAGGCTTCTCTGGAAACACCATATATTTT
>.|TRBJ2-2|.|TRBV10-3
CAISDPSGVNTGELFF
TGTGCCATCAGTGACCCATCCGGGGTTAACACCGGGGAGCTGTTTTTT
>.|TRBJ1-6|.|TRBV10-3
CAISESTGVGSPLHF
TGTGCCATCAGTGAGTCGACGGGTGTGGGTTCACCCCTCCACTTT
>TRBD1|TRBJ2-3|.|TRBV14
CASSQAGTGGYTQYF
TGTGCCAGCAGCCAGGCCGGGACAGGGGGATATACGCAGTATTTT
>TRBD2|TRBJ2-7|.|TRBV10-1
CASSDSGTSGYEQYF
TGCGCCAGCAGTGACTCCGGGACTAGCGGATACGAGCAGTACTTC
>TRBD2|TRBJ2-5|.|TRBV5-1
CASSLRAGAGGETQYF
TGCGCCAGCAGCTTGCGGGCGGGAGCGGGGGGAGAGACCCAGTACTTC
>.|TRBJ2-3|.|TRBV10-1
CASSKVIEGTDTQYF
TGCGCCAGCAGTAAAGTCATCGAGGGAACAGATACGCAGTATTTT
>TRBD2|TRBJ2-7|.|TRBV9
CASSTSGVAGVYEQYF
TGTGCCAGCAGCACCAGCGGGGTAGCGGGAGTCTACGAGCAGTACTTC
>.|TRBJ2-3|.|TRBV7-2
CASSPYTDTQYF
TGTGCCAGCAGCCCTTACACAGATACGCAGTATTTT
>.|TRBJ1-1|.|TRBV6-1
CASSELGGGGRAVRYTEAFF
TGTGCCAGCAGTGAACTAGGTGGCGGGGGGCGCGCAGTCCGGTACACTGAAGCTTTCTTT
>TRBD2|TRBJ2-3|.|TRBV30
CAWSAGLAGTTDTQYF
TGTGCCTGGAGTGCGGGACTAGCGGGGACCACAGATACGCAGTATTTT
>.|TRBJ2-5|.|TRBV27
CASSFRPHSETQYF
TGTGCCAGCAGTTTCCGTCCCCACTCGGAGACCCAGTACTTC
>.|TRBJ1-1|.|TRBV6-5
CASSYSRLLNTEAFF
TGTGCCAGCAGTTACTCGCGTCTTTTGAACACTGAAGCTTTCTTT
>.|TRBJ2-6|.|TRBV10-2
CASSPFQVGANVLTF
TGCGCCAGCAGTCCCTTTCAGGTTGGGGCCAACGTCCTGACTTTC
>TRBD1|TRBJ1-1|.|TRBV5-1
CASSLMGQGEWAEAFF
TGCGCCAGCAGCTTGATGGGACAGGGAGAATGGGCTGAAGCTTTCTTT
>TRBD1|TRBJ2-1|.|TRBV5-1
CASSLGQVYEQFF
TGCGCCAGCAGCTTAGGACAGGTATATGAGCAGTTCTTC
>.|TRBJ1-1|.|TRBV5-4
CASSLDSNTEAFF
TGTGCCAGCAGCTTGGACAGCAACACTGAAGCTTTCTTT
>TRBD2|TRBJ2-1|.|TRBV27
CASSLSLGLAGLNEQFF
TGTGCCAGCAGTTTATCGCTCGGGCTAGCGGGGCTTAATGAGCAGTTCTTC
>.|TRBJ1-4|.|TRBV27
CASAPNWGGTATNEKLFF
TGTGCCAGCGCCCCGAATTGGGGGGGTACGGCAACTAATGAAAAACTGTTTTTT
>.|TRBJ1-1|.|TRBV2
CASSQGASEAFF
TGTGCCAGCAGTCAAGGGGCTTCTGAAGCTTTCTTT
>.|TRBJ2-5|few|TRBV28
CASSLWEGKETQYF
TGTGCCAGCAGTTTATGGGAGGGGAAGGAGACCCAGTACTTC
>.|TRBJ1-1|.|TRBV19
CASTPGGTGVRQAFF
TGTGCCAGTACCCCTGGGGGAACGGGGGTGCGTCAGGCTTTCTTT
>TRBD2|TRBJ2-5|.|TRBV27
CASSSGLAWETQYF
TGTGCCAGCAGTTCCGGACTAGCTTGGGAGACCCAGTACTTC
>.|TRBJ2-2|.|TRBV9
CASSVEDNRYTGELFF
TGTGCCAGCAGCGTAGAAGACAACAGGTACACCGGGGAGCTGTTTTTT
>TRBD2|TRBJ2-3|.|TRBV9
CASSVAAGDPTDTQYF
TGTGCCAGCAGCGTAGCTGCGGGGGATCCCACAGATACGCAGTATTTT
>TRBD2|TRBJ2-1|.|TRBV11-3
CASSPPGLAGGVEQFF
TGTGCCAGCAGCCCCCCAGGACTAGCGGGAGGGGTTGAGCAGTTCTTC
>TRBD1|TRBJ1-1|.|TRBV30
CAWGSGQGGTEAFF
TGTGCCTGGGGTTCGGGACAGGGAGGCACTGAAGCTTTCTTT